These T cell receptor beta chains were read from a single sample in a study of response to subunit inactivated influenza vaccine. Each CDR3 protein is one row after TCRdb ran MiXCR on the RT-PCR reads. The data show approximately 230,000 distinct CDR3 sequences, with 10% to 15% seen just once and over 6.5% held by the top ten. The source material was non-naive T cells sorted from PBMCs, sampled roughly 15 days before vaccination. The source is a man aged 50 to 59 who received an inactivated influenza vaccine. CDR3s leave out the opening cysteine and the closing phenylalanine or tryptophan. Fields, in order: V gene, J gene, CDR3 length, CDR3 protein.

TRBV29-1	TRBJ2-5	12	SVGTSGRAETQY
TRBV27	TRBJ2-7	13	ASSLRASGNYEQY
TRBV20-1	TRBJ2-7	11	SSPGGRSYEQY
TRBV3-1	TRBJ2-5	12	ASGPQTVSGTQY
TRBV5-1	TRBJ2-1	15	ASSLASSGSGLNEQF
TRBV30	TRBJ2-7	12	AWSRGASSYKQY
TRBV9	TRBJ1-5	13	ASSFRDGSNQPQH
TRBV5-4	TRBJ2-7	13	ASSARGDKSCEQY
TRBV7-6	TRBJ2-2	12	ASSLGVGGGELF
TRBV7-9	TRBJ1-1	13	ASSPKDRINTEAF
TRBV19	TRBJ2-2	11	ASSLMVAGELF
TRBV15	TRBJ1-4	15	ATSRGPQRVTDEKLF
TRBV2	TRBJ2-1	13	ASSVGSGGSNEQF
TRBV6-1	TRBJ2-1	14	ASSSPGGSKGNEQF
TRBV29-1	TRBJ2-3	13	SVGVTSGSADTQY
TRBV19	TRBJ2-1	12	ASRGRDSYNEQF
TRBV4-3	TRBJ1-2	13	ASSPTWKGRVGYT
TRBV5-5	TRBJ2-3	12	ASSLTGSTDTQY
TRBV20-1	TRBJ2-3	15	SARSIPGQGWADTQY
TRBV11-2	TRBJ2-7	13	ASSLLLGGAYEQY
TRBV13	TRBJ2-3	18	ASSLAGQGPKEPSRGTQY
TRBV10-3	TRBJ2-2	12	AIPAGLDTGELF
TRBV11-3	TRBJ2-3	12	ASSPGTVTDTQY
TRBV30	TRBJ2-7	9	AWSVFNEQY
TRBV20-1	TRBJ2-7	10	SAGTSWYEQY
TRBV2	TRBJ2-3	12	ASSREGSTDTQY
TRBV20-1	TRBJ1-4	11	SARVRGNEKLF
TRBV20-1	TRBJ1-6	12	SARRRGNNSPLH
TRBV12-3/TRBV12-4	TRBJ1-2	12	ASSARTGLGGYT
TRBV20-1	TRBJ2-3	11	SANAAGGDTQY
TRBV12-3/TRBV12-4	TRBJ1-6	12	ASTQRASGSPLH
TRBV20-1	TRBJ2-1	14	SARVRRQAVYNEQF
TRBV7-2	TRBJ1-5	11	ASRKDRDQPQH
TRBV12-3/TRBV12-4	TRBJ1-1	12	ASSVGQRNTEAF
TRBV2	TRBJ2-7	10	ASSGGYYEQY
TRBV12-3/TRBV12-4	TRBJ2-7	15	ASSLGQWTGIPYEQY
TRBV7-9	TRBJ2-5	11	ASSLNSRETQY
TRBV5-1	TRBJ2-3	14	ASSLALAGSTDTQY
TRBV6-2/TRBV6-3	TRBJ1-2	11	ASSYGFNYGYT
TRBV11-2	TRBJ2-5	11	ASSLSGYETQY
TRBV7-3	TRBJ1-1	11	ASSSQGNTEAF
TRBV11-3	TRBJ2-1	11	ASSTMQLGEQF
TRBV15	TRBJ2-7	12	ATSIRQGGHEQY
TRBV20-1	TRBJ2-3	16	SARVTPGASGGTDTQY